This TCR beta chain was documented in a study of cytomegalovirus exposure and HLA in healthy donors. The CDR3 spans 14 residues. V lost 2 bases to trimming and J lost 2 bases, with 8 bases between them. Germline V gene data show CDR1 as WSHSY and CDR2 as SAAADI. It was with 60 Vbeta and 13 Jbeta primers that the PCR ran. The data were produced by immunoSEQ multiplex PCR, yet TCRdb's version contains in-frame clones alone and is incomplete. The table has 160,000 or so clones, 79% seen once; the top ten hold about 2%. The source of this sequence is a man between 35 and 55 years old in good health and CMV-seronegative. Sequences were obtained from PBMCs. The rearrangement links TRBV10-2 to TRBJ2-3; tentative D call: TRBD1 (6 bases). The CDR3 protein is CASSERTDTDTQYF. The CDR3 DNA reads TGCGCCAGCAGTGAGAGGACAGACACAGATACGCAGTATTTT.